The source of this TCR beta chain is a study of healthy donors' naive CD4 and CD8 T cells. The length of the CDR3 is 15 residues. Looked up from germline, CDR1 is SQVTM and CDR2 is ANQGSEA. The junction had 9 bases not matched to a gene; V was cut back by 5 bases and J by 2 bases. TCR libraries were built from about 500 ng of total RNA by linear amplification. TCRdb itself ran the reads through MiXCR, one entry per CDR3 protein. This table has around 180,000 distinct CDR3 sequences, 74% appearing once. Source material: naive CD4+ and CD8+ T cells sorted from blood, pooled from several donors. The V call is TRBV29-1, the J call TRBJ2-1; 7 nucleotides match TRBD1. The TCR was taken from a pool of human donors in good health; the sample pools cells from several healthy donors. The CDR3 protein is CSVLPIQGAYNEQFF. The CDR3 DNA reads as TGCAGCGTTCTCCCCATTCAGGGGGCCTACAATGAGCAGTTCTTC.